The following is a T cell receptor (beta chain) sequence with its context. Its antigen is as yet unknown. The PCR was carried out with 60 Vbeta primers and 13 Jbeta primers. Original processing methods: An analysis performed later counted roughly 80 million unique TCR beta chains (approximately 10 million of them shared). Using immunoSEQ multiplex PCR, the repertoire was profiled, and TCRdb retains in-frame clones only, with some absent. V, J and clone size were drawn from that table, and D and trimming were deduced from the DNA. The sample lists about 130,000 clones, about 84% occurring once. The source of the sample is a study of cytomegalovirus exposure and HLA in healthy donors. Regarding the study as a whole: Follow-up analysis found HLA locus-dependent TCR association rates, highest for DRB1 and lowest for HLA-C.

Trimming cost V 3 bases and J 0 bases; bases outside gene matches: 15. In germline, CDR1 is LGHNA, CDR2 YSLEER. CDR3 length: 21 residues. Material for sequencing was PBMCs. This clonotype was obtained from a man aged 18 to 30 in good health and CMV-seropositive. The gene calls are TRBV4-3 and TRBJ2-1; 12 bases map to TRBD2. The CDR3 here is CASSQIWGTGLAGTSYNEQFF. The CDR3 coding sequence is TGCGCCAGCAGCCAGATCTGGGGGACCGGACTAGCGGGGACCTCCTACAATGAGCAGTTCTTC.